This paragraph reports one TCR beta chain. Which antigen it targets is not known. Within one base of it there is no much larger clone, and no base qualities were kept. This entry belongs to a study of lymphopenia after photon versus proton radiotherapy (dated by TCRdb to between 2017 and 2020). With respect to the entire study: The study compared the immunological effects of photon versus proton radiation therapy in patients with gastrointestinal tumors who developed high-grade lymphopenia. The cohort comprised about 22 patients with gastrointestinal tumors who received either photon or proton therapy and then developed lymphopenia. The goal of the study was to characterize the differences between the two radiation modalities in how they affect the immune system.

The library was built by means of the immunoSEQ multiplex PCR assay. T cell repertoires were profiled with deep sequencing of rearranged TCR beta loci together with multiparametric flow cytometry. What TCRdb holds here is the immuneACCESS table cut down to in-frame rearrangements. Part of the clones is not present; checked against another copy, under half of the missing clones reflect an unresolved V gene, and the others are unexplained. For this sample the table gives roughly 38,000 clones, of which about 90% were detected only once. The leading ten clones occupy over 12% of the sample. On the study overall, not on this receptor specifically: The survival association was examined only in patients who died, and the authors described better survival with proton therapy as a possibility, not as a demonstrated result. Across the cohort, an inverse correlation was found between a larger post-nadir drop in TCR diversity and overall survival time among patients who died. After the lymphocyte count nadir, repertoires from photon-treated patients showed oligoclonal expansion, particularly of CD8+ Temra cells, and this expansion drove the decline in diversity. Proton-treated patients stayed relatively stable during treatment, while photon-treated patients lost naive T cells and TCR diversity and gained effector/memory populations.

The material was peripheral blood, obtained from a patient treated with photon-based radiotherapy. The TCR was taken from a man in his 60s with cholangiocarcinoma.

The DNA sequence follows: TGTGCCAGCTCAGCAAGACAGCGCTATTCTGGAAACACCATATATTTT. The translation is CASSARQRYSGNTIYF. The chain employs TRBV18 and TRBJ1-3; perhaps TRBD1 is the D gene, with 5 bases matching. Measured from the cysteine to the phenylalanine, the CDR3 is 16 residues long. The sequence is cut down to CDR3 DNA, 48 bases in frame from base 1. The trim is 5 bases for V and 1 base for J, with a gap of 15 bases between the germline ends. CDR1 KGHSH and CDR2 LQKENI are derived from the germline V gene.